Listed below are T cell receptor beta chains from one sample, sequenced in a study of OX40 agonist ivuxolimab in advanced cancers. Assay: immunoSEQ multiplex PCR; the TCRdb copy retains only in-frame clones and omits some. Found here are tens of thousands of clones, 81% of them singletons; the top ten hold 5% to 7.5%. The source material was CD4+ or CD8+ T cells sorted from blood, sampled in a trial of the OX40 agonist ivuxolimab. Receptors were obtained from an adult with an advanced solid tumor such as melanoma, head and neck, liver or kidney cancer. CDR3s include the opening cysteine and the closing phenylalanine or tryptophan. D genes are given only for firm matches. Rows may omit the clone size; those that give it use once, few, many or a size class.

v_gene: TRBV19
abundance: .
d_gene: TRBD1
j_gene: TRBJ2-5
CDR3aa: CASNQPGQEVETQYF
CDR3nt: TGTGCCAGCAACCAACCGGGACAGGAGGTAGAGACCCAGTACTTC

v_gene: TRBV11-3
abundance: .
d_gene: TRBD2
j_gene: TRBJ2-2
CDR3aa: CASSHNPTTGTRDTGELFF
CDR3nt: TGTGCCAGCAGCCATAACCCCACAACCGGGACTAGAGACACCGGGGAGCTGTTTTTT

v_gene: TRBV29-1
abundance: .
d_gene: .
j_gene: TRBJ2-1
CDR3aa: CSVSTVSFEQFF
CDR3nt: TGCAGCGTTTCGACAGTCAGCTTTGAGCAGTTCTTC

v_gene: TRBV13
abundance: .
d_gene: .
j_gene: TRBJ2-3
CDR3aa: CASSLGAGRKTDTQYF
CDR3nt: TGTGCCAGCAGCTTGGGGGCGGGGCGAAAAACAGATACGCAGTATTTT

v_gene: TRBV9
abundance: .
d_gene: TRBD1
j_gene: TRBJ1-2
CDR3aa: CASSVGQGARGYTF
CDR3nt: TGTGCCAGCAGCGTAGGACAGGGGGCGCGAGGCTACACCTTC

v_gene: TRBV7-8
abundance: few
d_gene: .
j_gene: TRBJ1-5
CDR3aa: CASSLHDSSNQPQHF
CDR3nt: TGTGCCAGCAGCTTACACGACAGCAGCAATCAGCCCCAGCATTTT

v_gene: TRBV5-6
abundance: .
d_gene: .
j_gene: TRBJ2-5
CDR3aa: CASQSGAQETQYF
CDR3nt: TGTGCCAGCCAATCTGGGGCGCAAGAGACCCAGTACTTC

v_gene: TRBV27
abundance: .
d_gene: .
j_gene: TRBJ2-1
CDR3aa: CASSLIGDEQFF
CDR3nt: TGTGCCAGCAGTTTAATAGGGGATGAGCAGTTCTTC

v_gene: TRBV4-1
abundance: .
d_gene: .
j_gene: TRBJ2-7
CDR3aa: CASSQDTGRRYEQYF
CDR3nt: TGCGCCAGCAGCCAAGATACAGGCCGCCGCTACGAGCAGTACTTC

v_gene: TRBV14
abundance: .
d_gene: .
j_gene: TRBJ1-3
CDR3aa: CASSHIQGNSGNTIYF
CDR3nt: TGTGCCAGCAGCCATATACAGGGTAACTCTGGAAACACCATATATTTT

v_gene: TRBV19
abundance: .
d_gene: TRBD1
j_gene: TRBJ1-2
CDR3aa: CASSPGGQGGLFDYGYTF
CDR3nt: TGTGCCAGTAGTCCTGGGGGACAGGGAGGTCTGTTTGACTATGGCTACACCTTC

v_gene: TRBV11-1
abundance: .
d_gene: TRBD1
j_gene: TRBJ1-4
CDR3aa: CASSLGTGNEKLFF
CDR3nt: TGTGCCAGCAGCCTCGGGACAGGGAATGAAAAACTGTTTTTT